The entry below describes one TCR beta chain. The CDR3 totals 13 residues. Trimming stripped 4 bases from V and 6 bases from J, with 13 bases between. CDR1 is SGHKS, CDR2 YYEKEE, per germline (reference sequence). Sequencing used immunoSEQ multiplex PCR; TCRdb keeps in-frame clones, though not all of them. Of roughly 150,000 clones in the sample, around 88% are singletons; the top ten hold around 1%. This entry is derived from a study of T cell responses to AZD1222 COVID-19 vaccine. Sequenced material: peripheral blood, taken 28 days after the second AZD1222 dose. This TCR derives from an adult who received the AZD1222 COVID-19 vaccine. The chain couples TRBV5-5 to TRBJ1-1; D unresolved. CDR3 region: CASSPMGRPEAFF. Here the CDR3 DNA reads TGTGCCAGCAGCCCGATGGGCCGGCCTGAAGCTTTCTTT.